The 18 T cell receptor beta chains in this list originate from one sample, sequenced in a study of Graves' ophthalmopathy and Graves' hyperthyroidism. Using RNA transcripts, the TCR beta CDR3 regions were amplified. Second-round multiplex PCR came after first-round RT-PCR with HTBI primers. TCRdb re-derived calls from the multiplex PCR reads in MiXCR, one entry per CDR3 protein. The profile covers 1 million to 1.3 million distinct CDR3 sequences, with 35% to 45% appearing a single time and around 10% taken by the ten largest. Sample: peripheral blood or thyroid tissue (not recorded which). These receptors all come from an adult man with Graves' hyperthyroidism.

Many counts were recorded for this clonotype. The gene calls are TRBV6-6 and TRBJ2-7, with 11 bases that match TRBD1. J lost 1 base, V lost 4 bases, and 6 bases had no gene match. This CDR3 spans 16 amino acids. CDR1 MNHNY and CDR2 SVGAGI come from the germline V gene (reference sequence). CDR3 loop: CASSSTGTGGSYEQYF. In nucleotides, the CDR3 is TGTGCCAGCAGTTCAACCGGGACAGGGGGTTCCTACGAGCAGTACTTC.

Of note for this clonotype: One end of the junction is discordant with germline, which a read error may explain. This chain joins TRBV10-3 and TRBJ2-5; D might be TRBD1 or TRBD2, each matching 5 bases. Germline CDR1 reads ENHRY; CDR2 reads SYGVKD. This CDR3 has 14 residues. The CDR3: CASSYSGTQETQYF. In nucleotides, the CDR3 is TGTGCCAGCAGTTACTCGGGGACCCAAGAGACCCAGTACTTC.

This clonotype was seen ten or more times. The chain recombines TRBV10-2 with TRBJ2-5; TRBD2 aligns across 7 bases. Germline V gene lookup returns CDR1 WSHSY and CDR2 SAAADI. Germline trimming cut 6 bases from V and 1 base from J; bases unmatched to any gene: 8. This CDR3 has 15 amino acids. CDR3 in amino acids: CASRKGTTGQETQYF. CDR3 nucleotides: TGCGCCAGCAGGAAGGGGACTACCGGCCAAGAGACCCAGTACTTC.

The chain is built from TRBV2 and TRBJ1-3; weak D call: TRBD1 (6 bases). CDR1 and CDR2 from the germline V gene are SNHLY and FYNNEI. The CDR3 sequence is 16 residues long. V was clipped by 4 bases and J by 4 bases, with 17 bases between them. CDR3 loop: CASSVNWDIRGNTIYF. Here the CDR3 DNA reads TGTGCCAGCAGTGTCAATTGGGACATCAGGGGAAACACCATATATTTT.

The genes are TRBV7-3 and TRBJ2-5; TRBD1 matches 9 bases. CDR1 and CDR2 (germline): SGHTA, FQGTGA. This CDR3 region has 15 residues. After removal of 5 bases from V and 11 bases from J, the junction contained 15 bases not matched to a gene. In DNA, the CDR3 is TGTGCCAGCAGCGGCACCGGGACAGGGACGAAGGGGCAGTACTTC. Protein sequence: CASSGTGTGTKGQYF.

In regard to this clonotype: A read error may be the cause here, since a much bigger clone is one base away. V gene TRBV20-1 combines with J gene TRBJ2-5, with no clear D. The V and J ends lost 3 bases and 2 bases respectively, with 7 bases between them. Germline values: CDR1 DFQATT, CDR2 SNEGSKA (reference sequence). This CDR3 comprises 12 residues. DNA of the CDR3: TGCAGTGCTAGCGGATTTCAAGAGACCCAGTACTTC. It is translated as CSASGFQETQYF.

V gene TRBV7-8 combines with J gene TRBJ1-1; 12 bases match TRBD1. CDR1 is SGHVS and CDR2 is FQNEAQ in the germline V gene. The J segment lost 1 base and the V segment lost 5 bases, leaving 8 bases of the junction unmatched. The CDR3 is 17 amino acids. The CDR3 protein is CASSPIRDRGQNTEAFF. CDR3 bases: TGTGCCAGCAGCCCCATCCGGGACAGGGGGCAGAACACTGAAGCTTTCTTT.

V gene TRBV5-4 combines with J gene TRBJ2-2, with 10 bases fitting TRBD2. CDR3 size: 16 residues. Per germline, CDR1 SGHNT and CDR2 YYREEE (reference sequence). V was clipped by 4 bases and J by 9 bases; unmatched bases: 12. The CDR3 spells CASSQEAGGPSRELFF. The CDR3 DNA is TGTGCCAGCAGCCAAGAAGCGGGAGGGCCTTCGCGGGAGCTGTTTTTT.

This clonotype was counted ten times or more. The CDR3: CASSYGPFDHQPQHF. CDR3 nucleotides: TGTGCCAGCAGTTACGGGCCGTTCGATCATCAGCCCCAGCATTTT. The V gene is TRBV12-3 or TRBV12-4, the J gene TRBJ1-5; D is undetermined. The CDR3 has 15 amino acids. V was shortened by 4 bases and J by 5 bases, with 15 bases between the two germline ends.

The chain couples TRBV29-1 to TRBJ1-4; 12 bases fit TRBD1. The trim removed 8 bases at V and 8 bases at J, leaving 15 bases unmatched. The germline CDR1 and CDR2 sequences are SQVTM and ANQGSEA. This CDR3 is 16 amino acids long. CDR3 loop: CSFSTGTGGALEKLFF. CDR3 bases: TGCAGCTTCTCGACCGGGACAGGGGGCGCGTTAGAAAAACTGTTTTTT.

V gene TRBV7-9 combines with J gene TRBJ1-6; TRBD1 aligns across 11 bases. The CDR3 runs 16 residues. The ends lost 2 bases at V and 6 bases at J; junction bases unmatched: 3. Germline V gives CDR1 SEHNR, CDR2 FQNEAQ (reference sequence). The CDR3 sequence: CASSLRDRGSNSPLHF. The CDR3 bases are TGTGCCAGCAGCTTAAGGGACAGGGGGTCTAATTCACCCCTCCACTTT.

This clonotype was counted a single time. J is TRBJ2-7 and V is TRBV2, with D possibly matching TRBD2 (6 bases). The germline V gene has CDR1 SNHLY and CDR2 FYNNEI. The CDR3 extends over 16 amino acids. Trimming left V 5 bases short and J 0 bases short, with 17 bases between. The CDR3 bases are TGTGCCAGCAGTTTAGCCGGCGGGGCGCCCTCCTACGAGCAGTACTTC. Translation: CASSLAGGAPSYEQYF.

Many counts were recorded for this clonotype. The V call is TRBV11-2, the J call TRBJ2-7; D ambiguous. The germline V gene has CDR1 SGHAT and CDR2 FQNNGV. Trimming stripped 3 bases from V and 1 base from J, with 4 bases between. This CDR3 comprises 12 residues. CDR3 DNA: TGTGCCAGCAGCTTTCAGTCCTACGAGCAGTACTTC. This sequence encodes CASSFQSYEQYF. The entire variable domain, with the rest obtained from reference TRBV11-2 and TRBJ2-7, is as follows: EAGVAQSPRYKIIEKRQSVAFWCNPISGHATLYWYQQILGQGPKLLIQFQNNGVVDDSQLPKDRFSAERLKGVDSTLKIQPAKLEDSAVYLCASSFQSYEQYFGPGTRLTVT.

This clonotype was detected many times. The V call is TRBV7-6, the J call TRBJ1-6; maybe TRBD1 (5 bases). Trimming shortened V by 2 bases and J by 7 bases, and 9 bases separated the two germline ends. This CDR3 is built from 14 residues. Per germline, CDR1 SGHVS and CDR2 FNYEAQ. The CDR3 DNA sequence: TGTGCCAGCAGCTTACAGGGAGAGAATTCACCCCTCCACTTT. Its protein product is CASSLQGENSPLHF.

This clonotype was seen a few times. The gene calls are TRBV27 and TRBJ1-4; D remains unclear. V was shortened by 5 bases and J by 5 bases, with 12 bases between the two germline ends. This CDR3 is 14 amino acids long. CDR1 is MNHEY, CDR2 SMNVEV, per germline (reference sequence). DNA of the CDR3: TGTGCCAGCAGTCAATCCGCGGGGAATGAAAAACTGTTTTTT. It translates to CASSQSAGNEKLFF.

This clonotype was observed at least ten times. CDR3 in DNA: TGTGCCAGCAGTTACGGTGAAGTCTACGAGCAGTACTTC. Translated, it gives CASSYGEVYEQYF. This chain connects TRBV6-5 to TRBJ2-7; D unresolved. The germline gives CDR1 MNHEY, CDR2 SVGAGI. Trimming stripped 2 bases from V and 3 bases from J, with 8 bases between. This CDR3 contains 13 residues.

Ten or more counts support this clonotype. The DNA for the CDR3 is TGTGCCACCAGTGATTCTCAGGCAACTAATGAAAAACTGTTTTTT. This gives the protein CATSDSQATNEKLFF. The rearrangement links TRBV24-1 to TRBJ1-4; D ambiguous. Per germline, CDR1 KGHDR and CDR2 SFDVKD. The germline V and J ends were trimmed by 2 bases and 0 bases, with 6 bases remaining between them. This CDR3 spans 15 amino acids.

The CDR3 protein is CASSANRGLLHF. In DNA, the CDR3 is TGTGCCAGCAGCGCCAACAGGGGCCTCCTCCACTTT. This chain connects TRBV7-2 to TRBJ1-6, with 7 positions matching TRBD1. With V trimmed by 5 bases and J by 15 bases, 7 bases remained unmatched. The germline gives CDR1 SGHTA, CDR2 FQGNSA. CDR3 length: 12 residues. The whole variable domain, remainder taken from reference TRBV7-2 and TRBJ1-6, is GAGVSQSPSNKVTEKGKDVELRCDPISGHTALYWYRQSLGQGLEFLIYFQGNSAPDKSGLPSDRFSAERTGGSVSTLTIQRTQQEDSAVYLCASSANRGLLHFGNGTRLTVT.